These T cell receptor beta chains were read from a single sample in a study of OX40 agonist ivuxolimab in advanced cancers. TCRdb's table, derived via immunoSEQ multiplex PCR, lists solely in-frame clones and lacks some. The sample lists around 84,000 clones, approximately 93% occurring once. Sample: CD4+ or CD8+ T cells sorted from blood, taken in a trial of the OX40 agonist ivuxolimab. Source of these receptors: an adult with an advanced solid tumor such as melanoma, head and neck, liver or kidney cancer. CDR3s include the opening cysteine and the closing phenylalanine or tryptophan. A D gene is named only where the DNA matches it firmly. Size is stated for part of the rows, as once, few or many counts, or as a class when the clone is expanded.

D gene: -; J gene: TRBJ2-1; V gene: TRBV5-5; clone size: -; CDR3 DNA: TGTGCCAGCAGCCTATACAGGGAACCCTACAATGAGCAGTTCTTC; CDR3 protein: CASSLYREPYNEQFF
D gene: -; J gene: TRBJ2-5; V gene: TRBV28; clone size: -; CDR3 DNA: TGTGCCAGCAGTGAGGGACGTTTCCAAGAGACCCAGTACTTC; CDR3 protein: CASSEGRFQETQYF
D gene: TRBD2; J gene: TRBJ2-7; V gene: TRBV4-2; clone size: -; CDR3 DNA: TGTGCCAGCAGCTACTCTAGCGGGAGATACGAGCAGTACTTC; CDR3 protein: CASSYSSGRYEQYF
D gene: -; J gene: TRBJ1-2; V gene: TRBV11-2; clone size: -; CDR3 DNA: TGTGCCAGCAGCTTAGGGGTGGTGGACCCATCCTATGGCTACACCTTC; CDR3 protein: CASSLGVVDPSYGYTF
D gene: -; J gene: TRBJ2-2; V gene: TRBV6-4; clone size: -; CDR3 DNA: TGTGCCAGCACCCCGATGAACACCGGGGAGCTGTTTTTT; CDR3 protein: CASTPMNTGELFF
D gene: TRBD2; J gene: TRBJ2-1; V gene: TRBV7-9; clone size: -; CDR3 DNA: TGTGCCAGCAGCATAAGCGGGGGCCTATACAATGAGCAGTTCTTC; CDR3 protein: CASSISGGLYNEQFF
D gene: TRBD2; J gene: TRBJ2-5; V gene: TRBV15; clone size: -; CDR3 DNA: TGTGCCACCAGCAGTCCCCCTCGGGGGGAAGAGACCCAGTACTTC; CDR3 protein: CATSSPPRGEETQYF
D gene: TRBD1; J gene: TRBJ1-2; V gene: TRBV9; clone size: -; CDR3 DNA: TGTGCCAGCAGCGTGCGGACAGGGAGCGGCTACACCTTC; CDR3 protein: CASSVRTGSGYTF
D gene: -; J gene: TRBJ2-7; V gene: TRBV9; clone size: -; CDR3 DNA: TGTGCCAGCAGTCTAGATTTGGGAGAGCAGTACTTC; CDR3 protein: CASSLDLGEQYF
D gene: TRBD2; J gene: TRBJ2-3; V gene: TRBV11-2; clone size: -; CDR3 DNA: TGTGCCAGCAGCTTAGGGGGACTAGCGTGGGATACGCAGTATTTT; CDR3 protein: CASSLGGLAWDTQYF
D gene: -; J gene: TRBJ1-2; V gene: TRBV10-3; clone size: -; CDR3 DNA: TGTGCCATCAGTGAGTCCTGGGGGGACTATGGCTACACCTTC; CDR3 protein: CAISESWGDYGYTF
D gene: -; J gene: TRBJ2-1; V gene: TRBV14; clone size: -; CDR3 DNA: TGTGCCAGCAGCCATGGCAGGGCAGTTGCTGAGCAGTTCTTC; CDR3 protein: CASSHGRAVAEQFF
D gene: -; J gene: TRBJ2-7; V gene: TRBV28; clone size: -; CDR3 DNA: TGTGCCAGCAGTTTAGTCTACGAGCAGTACTTC; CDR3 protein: CASSLVYEQYF
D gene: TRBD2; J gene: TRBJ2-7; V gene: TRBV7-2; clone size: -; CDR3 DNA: TGTGCCAGCAGCCCCCTAGGCGGGAGGACCTACGAGCAGTACTTC; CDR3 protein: CASSPLGGRTYEQYF
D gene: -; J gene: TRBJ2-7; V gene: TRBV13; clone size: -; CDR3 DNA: TGTGCCAGCAGCTTTCTCCAGGGAGAGCAGTACTTC; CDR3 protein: CASSFLQGEQYF
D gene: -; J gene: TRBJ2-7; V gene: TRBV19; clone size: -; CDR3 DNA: TGTGCCAGTAGTATAGAAACAGGTTACTCCTACGAGCAGTACTTC; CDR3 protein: CASSIETGYSYEQYF
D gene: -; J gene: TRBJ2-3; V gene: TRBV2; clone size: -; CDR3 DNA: TGTGCCAGCGTAGATAGGGTCTTCACAGATACGCAGTATTTT; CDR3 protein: CASVDRVFTDTQYF
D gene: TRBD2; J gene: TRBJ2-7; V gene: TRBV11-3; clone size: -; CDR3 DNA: TGTGCCAGCAGCTCATTCCCGGGACTAGCGGCCGGTGGGAACGAGCAGTACTTC; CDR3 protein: CASSSFPGLAAGGNEQYF
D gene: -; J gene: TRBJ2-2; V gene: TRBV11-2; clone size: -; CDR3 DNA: TGTGCCAGCAGTATAGGGGTTACCGGGGAGCTGTTTTTT; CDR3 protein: CASSIGVTGELFF
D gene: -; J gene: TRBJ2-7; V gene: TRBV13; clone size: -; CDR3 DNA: TGTGCCAGCAGCTTTCAGTTGGGCGAGCAGTACTTC; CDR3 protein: CASSFQLGEQYF
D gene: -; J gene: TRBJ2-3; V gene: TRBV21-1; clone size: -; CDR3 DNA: TGTGCCAGCAGCAAAGCCCGGCAGTCACTACCCCCAGATACGCAGTATTTT; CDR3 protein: CASSKARQSLPPDTQYF
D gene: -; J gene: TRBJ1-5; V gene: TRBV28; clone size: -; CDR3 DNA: TGTGCCAGCAGTTCCCAGGGTGGGTTCGAGCCCCAGCATTTT; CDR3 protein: CASSSQGGFEPQHF
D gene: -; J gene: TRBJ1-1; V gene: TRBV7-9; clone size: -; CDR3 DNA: TGTGCCAGCAGCTTTTCCGGGGCGAACACTGAAGCTTTCTTT; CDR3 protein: CASSFSGANTEAFF
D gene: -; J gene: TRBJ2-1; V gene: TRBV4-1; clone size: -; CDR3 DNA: TGCGCCAGCAGCCCCCACTTAGACTCCTACAATGAGCAGTTCTTC; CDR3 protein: CASSPHLDSYNEQFF
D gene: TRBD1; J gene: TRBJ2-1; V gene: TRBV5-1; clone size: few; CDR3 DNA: TGCGCCAGCAGCTTGATAGGGACAGGGGTCGAGGTTGAGCAGTTCTTC; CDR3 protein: CASSLIGTGVEVEQFF
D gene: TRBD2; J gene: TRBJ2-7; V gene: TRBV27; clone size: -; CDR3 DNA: TGTGCCAGCAGCCCCCCAGGCGGGAGGGACTACGAGCAGTACTTC; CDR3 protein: CASSPPGGRDYEQYF
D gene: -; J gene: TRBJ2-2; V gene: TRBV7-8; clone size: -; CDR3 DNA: TGTGCCAGCAGCTTAGCCGGGGGAGCGGGGAACACCGGGGAGCTGTTTTTT; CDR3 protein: CASSLAGGAGNTGELFF
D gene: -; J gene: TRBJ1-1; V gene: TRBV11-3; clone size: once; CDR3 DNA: TGTGCCAGCAGCTTAGGCGGTCAGAACACTGAAGCTTTCTTT; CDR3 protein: CASSLGGQNTEAFF